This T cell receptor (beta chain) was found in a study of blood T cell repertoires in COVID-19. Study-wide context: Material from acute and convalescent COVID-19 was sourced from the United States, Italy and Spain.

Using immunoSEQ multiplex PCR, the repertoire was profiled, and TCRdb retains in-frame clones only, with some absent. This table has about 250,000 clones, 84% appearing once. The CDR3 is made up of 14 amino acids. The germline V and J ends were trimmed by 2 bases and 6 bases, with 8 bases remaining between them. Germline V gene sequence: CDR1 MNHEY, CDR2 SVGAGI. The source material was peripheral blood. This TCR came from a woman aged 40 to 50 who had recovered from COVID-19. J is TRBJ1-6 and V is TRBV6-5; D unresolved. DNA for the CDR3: TGTGCCAGCAGTTACGAACAGACTAATTCACCCCTCCACTTT. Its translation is CASSYEQTNSPLHF.